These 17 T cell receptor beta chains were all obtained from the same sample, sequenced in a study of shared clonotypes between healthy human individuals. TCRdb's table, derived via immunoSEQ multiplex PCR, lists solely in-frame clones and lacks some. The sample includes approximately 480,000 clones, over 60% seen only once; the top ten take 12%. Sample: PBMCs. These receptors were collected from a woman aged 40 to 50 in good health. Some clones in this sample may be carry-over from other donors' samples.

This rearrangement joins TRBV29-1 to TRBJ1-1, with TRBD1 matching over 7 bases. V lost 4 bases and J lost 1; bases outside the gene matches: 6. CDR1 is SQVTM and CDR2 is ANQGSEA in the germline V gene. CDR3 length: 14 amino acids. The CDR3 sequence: CSVATGVGNTEAFF. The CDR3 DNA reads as TGCAGCGTTGCAACAGGGGTAGGGAACACTGAAGCTTTCTTT.

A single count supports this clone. The CDR3 sequence: CASSLPGRPTYEQYF. CDR3 in DNA: TGTGCCAGTAGCCTCCCGGGACGGCCGACCTACGAGCAGTACTTC. This chain connects TRBV19 to TRBJ2-7; D is possibly TRBD1 or TRBD2 (5 bases each). The V end lost 6 bases, the J end lost 2 bases, and 17 bases lay between the germline ends. CDR1 is LNHDA and CDR2 is SQIVND in the germline V gene (reference sequence). The CDR3 spans 15 residues.

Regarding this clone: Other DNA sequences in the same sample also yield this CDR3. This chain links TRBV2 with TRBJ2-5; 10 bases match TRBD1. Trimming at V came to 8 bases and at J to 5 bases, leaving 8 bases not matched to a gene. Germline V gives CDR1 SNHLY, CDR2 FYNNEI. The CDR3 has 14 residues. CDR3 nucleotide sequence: TGTGCCAGCCAAAGGGACAGGGGAGGGGAGACCCAGTACTTC. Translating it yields CASQRDRGGETQYF.

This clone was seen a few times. The CDR3 is CAWTGQARAFF. The DNA of the CDR3 is TGTGCCTGGACGGGACAGGCTCGGGCTTTCTTT. The chain couples TRBV30 to TRBJ1-1; the match to TRBD1 covers 8 bases. Per the germline V gene, CDR1 is GTSNPN and CDR2 is SVGIG (reference sequence). The ends lost 4 bases at V and 11 bases at J; junction bases unmatched: 6. This CDR3 is 11 amino acids long.

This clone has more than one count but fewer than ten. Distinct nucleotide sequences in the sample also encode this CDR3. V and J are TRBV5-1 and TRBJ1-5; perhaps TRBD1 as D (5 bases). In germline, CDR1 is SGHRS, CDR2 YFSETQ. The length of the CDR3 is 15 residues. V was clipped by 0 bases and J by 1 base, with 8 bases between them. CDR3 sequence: CASSLGGRSNQPQHF. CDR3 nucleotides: TGCGCCAGCAGCTTGGGGGGACGGAGCAATCAGCCCCAGCATTTT.

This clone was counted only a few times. As DNA, the CDR3 is TGTGCCAGCAGTGAAGGGCTAACTATGCGTGGCTACACCTTC. Its protein product is CASSEGLTMRGYTF. This chain connects TRBV25-1 to TRBJ1-2, with D unresolved. The CDR3 has 14 residues. V was pared by 2 bases and J by 7 bases, with 14 bases between. Germline CDR1 reads MGHDK; CDR2 reads SYGVNS.

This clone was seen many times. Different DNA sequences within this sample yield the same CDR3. CDR3 residues: CASSKLAGVSGELFF. The CDR3 DNA is TGTGCCAGCAGCAAACTAGCGGGAGTGTCCGGGGAGCTGTTTTTT. The chain combines TRBV11-3 with TRBJ2-2, with TRBD2 identical over 11 bases. After removal of 5 bases from V and 6 bases from J, the junction contained 5 bases not matched to a gene. This CDR3 is 15 amino acids long. Germline-derived CDR1 and CDR2 are SGHNT and YENEEA. The variable domain in full, completed from reference TRBV11-3 and TRBJ2-2, reads EAGVVQSPRYKIIEKKQPVAFWCNPISGHNTLYWYLQNLGQGPELLIRYENEEAVDDSQLPKDRFSAERLKGVDSTLKIQPAELGDSAVYLCASSKLAGVSGELFFGEGSRLTVL.

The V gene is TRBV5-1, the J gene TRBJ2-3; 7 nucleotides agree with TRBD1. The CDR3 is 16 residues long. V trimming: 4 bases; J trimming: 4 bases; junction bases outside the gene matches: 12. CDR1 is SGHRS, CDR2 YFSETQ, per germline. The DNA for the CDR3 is TGCGCCAGCAGCACCGGGACAGTCGCGCTCGCAGATACGCAGTATTTT. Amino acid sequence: CASSTGTVALADTQYF.

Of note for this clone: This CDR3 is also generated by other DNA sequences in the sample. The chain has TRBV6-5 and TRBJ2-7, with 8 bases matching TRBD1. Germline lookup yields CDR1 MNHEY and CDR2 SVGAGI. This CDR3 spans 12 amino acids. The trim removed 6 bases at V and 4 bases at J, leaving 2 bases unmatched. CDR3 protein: CASSRTGYEQYF. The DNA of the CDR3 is TGTGCCAGCAGCCGGACAGGGTACGAGCAGTACTTC.

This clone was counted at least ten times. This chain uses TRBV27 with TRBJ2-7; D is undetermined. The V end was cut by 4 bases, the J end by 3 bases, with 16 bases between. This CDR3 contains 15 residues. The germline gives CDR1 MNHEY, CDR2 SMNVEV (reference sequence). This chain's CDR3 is CASSSVGSAYYEQYF. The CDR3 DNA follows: TGTGCCAGCAGTTCGGTGGGGTCGGCGTACTACGAGCAGTACTTC.

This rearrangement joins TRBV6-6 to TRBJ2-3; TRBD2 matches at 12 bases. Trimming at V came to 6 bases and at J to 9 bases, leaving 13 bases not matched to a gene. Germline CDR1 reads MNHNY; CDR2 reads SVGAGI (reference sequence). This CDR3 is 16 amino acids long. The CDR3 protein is CASSPSGRAGEVTQYF. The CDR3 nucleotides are TGTGCCAGCAGCCCTAGCGGGAGGGCCGGGGAGGTCACGCAGTATTTT.

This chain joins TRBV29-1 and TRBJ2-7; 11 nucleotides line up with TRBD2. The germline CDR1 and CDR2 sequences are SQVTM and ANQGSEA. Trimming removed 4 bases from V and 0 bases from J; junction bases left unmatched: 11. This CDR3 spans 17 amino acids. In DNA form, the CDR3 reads TGCAGCGTTGGGGGGCGGACTAGCGGGCTCCCCTCCTACGAGCAGTACTTC. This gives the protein CSVGGRTSGLPSYEQYF.

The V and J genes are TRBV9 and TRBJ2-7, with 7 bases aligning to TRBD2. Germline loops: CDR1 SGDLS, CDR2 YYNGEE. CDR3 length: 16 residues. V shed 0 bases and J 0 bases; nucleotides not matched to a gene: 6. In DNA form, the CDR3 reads TGTGCCAGCAGCGTAGGCGGTAGCGGGTCCTCCTACGAGCAGTACTTC. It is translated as CASSVGGSGSSYEQYF.

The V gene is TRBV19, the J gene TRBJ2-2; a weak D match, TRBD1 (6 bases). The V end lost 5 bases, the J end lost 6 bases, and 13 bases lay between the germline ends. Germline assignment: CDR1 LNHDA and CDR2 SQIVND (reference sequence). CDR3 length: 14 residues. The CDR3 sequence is CASSADSLAGELFF. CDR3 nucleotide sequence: TGTGCCAGTAGTGCGGACAGTCTTGCCGGGGAGCTGTTTTTT. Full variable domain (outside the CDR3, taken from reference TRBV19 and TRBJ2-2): DGGITQSPKYLFRKEGQNVTLSCEQNLNHDAMYWYRQDPGQGLRLIYYSQIVNDFQKGDIAEGYSVSREKKESFPLTVTSAQKNPTAFYLCASSADSLAGELFFGEGSRLTVL.

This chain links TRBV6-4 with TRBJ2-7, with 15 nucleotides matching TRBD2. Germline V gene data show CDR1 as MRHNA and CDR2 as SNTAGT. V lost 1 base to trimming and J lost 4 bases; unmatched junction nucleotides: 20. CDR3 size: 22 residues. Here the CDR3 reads CASSDLGQGWTSGRASRYEQYF. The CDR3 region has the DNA TGTGCCAGCAGTGACTTGGGACAGGGTTGGACTAGCGGGAGGGCCAGTAGATACGAGCAGTACTTC.

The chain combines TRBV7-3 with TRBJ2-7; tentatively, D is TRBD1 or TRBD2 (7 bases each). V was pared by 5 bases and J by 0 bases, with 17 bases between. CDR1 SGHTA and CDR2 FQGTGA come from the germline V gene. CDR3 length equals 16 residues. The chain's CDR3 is CASSRGERDSSYEQYF. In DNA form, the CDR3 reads TGTGCCAGCAGCCGGGGGGAACGGGACAGCTCCTACGAGCAGTACTTC.

The CDR3 nucleotides read TGTGCCAGCAATCAGGATCAAGCTTATGGCTACACCTTC. Translated: CASNQDQAYGYTF. The chain links TRBV2 to TRBJ1-2, with D unresolved. V lost 7 bases and J lost 5, with 14 bases in between. The CDR3 spans 13 residues. Germline CDR1 is SNHLY and CDR2 is FYNNEI.